The next 14 T cell receptor beta chains were all read from a single sample in a study of shared clonotypes between healthy human individuals (dated by TCRdb to the early 2020s). Receptors were amplified or captured by the immunoSEQ multiplex PCR assay. TCRdb obtained this table from immuneACCESS and retained in-frame rearrangements with V and J assigned. These tables miss some clones; where compared with another copy, unresolved V genes account for less than half of the shortfall, and the remainder is unexplained. The sample includes some 2,100,000 clones, with about 93% observed a single time. The ten largest clonotypes hold 1.5% to 2% of the sample. CD8 naive samples were obtained by positive selection for CCR7 among CD45RO-negative cells, yielding a CD45RA+CCR7+ population from which TemRA cells were excluded. The source material was naive CD8+ T cells from PBMCs. Interpreted using the paper, the cell subset or site label stands for: CD45RA+CCR7+. The receptors were gathered from a man aged 18 to 30 in good health. Some clones in this sample may be carry-over from other donors' samples.

This chain joins TRBV6-6 and TRBJ2-2; weak D call: TRBD2 (5 bases). Germline CDR1 and CDR2: MNHNY and SVGAGI (reference sequence). This CDR3 is 15 amino acids long. The V gene lost 2 bases and the J gene lost 5 bases, with 12 bases spanning the gap. The CDR3 region has the DNA TGTGCCAGCAGTTACGATGGAGGTGGGACCGGGGAGCTGTTTTTT. Its protein is CASSYDGGGTGELFF.

The J gene is TRBJ2-7, the V gene TRBV7-2, with D possibly matching TRBD2 (7 bases). The germline V gene has CDR1 SGHTA and CDR2 FQGNSA. This CDR3 has 17 amino acids. The ends were cut back, 1 base at V and 4 bases at J, with 20 bases in the middle. The CDR3 coding sequence is TGTGCCAGCAGCTTAGATCCCCCCGGGGGAGGGACATACGAGCAGTACTTC. Translation gives CASSLDPPGGGTYEQYF.

This clone was recorded once. This chain uses TRBV6-1 with TRBJ2-7; TRBD1 is a possible D gene (6 bases). The germline V and J ends were trimmed by 6 bases and 3 bases, with 15 bases remaining between them. This CDR3 is built from 14 residues. The germline gives CDR1 MNHNS, CDR2 SASEGT. In DNA form, the CDR3 reads TGTGCCAGCAGGGCTTTACGACAGGACTACGAGCAGTACTTC. It encodes CASRALRQDYEQYF.

V is TRBV9 and J is TRBJ2-1; 9 nucleotides line up with TRBD1. Germline loops: CDR1 SGDLS, CDR2 YYNGEE. This CDR3 contains 14 residues. After removal of 2 bases from V and 5 bases from J, the junction contained 2 bases not matched to a gene. The CDR3 DNA follows: TGTGCCAGCAGCGTTAGGACAGGGGACAATGAGCAGTTCTTC. Amino acid sequence: CASSVRTGDNEQFF.

J is TRBJ1-2 and V is TRBV7-9, with 9 bases that match TRBD1. J lost 3 bases, V lost 5 bases, and 4 bases had no gene match. This CDR3 has 14 residues. CDR1 and CDR2 from the germline V gene are SEHNR and FQNEAQ (reference sequence). The CDR3 is CASSGTGSHYGYTF. In DNA form, the CDR3 reads TGTGCCAGCAGCGGGACAGGGAGTCACTATGGCTACACCTTC.

The J gene is TRBJ2-1, the V gene TRBV5-4; perhaps TRBD2 as D (5 bases). Per germline, CDR1 SGHNT and CDR2 YYREEE (reference sequence). The CDR3 sequence is 16 residues long. V was pared by 0 bases and J by 5 bases, with 15 bases between. The chain's CDR3 is CASSLAASGLNNEQFF. CDR3 sequence (DNA): TGTGCCAGCAGCTTGGCCGCGTCGGGATTAAACAATGAGCAGTTCTTC. Using reference TRBV5-4 and TRBJ2-1 for the parts outside the CDR3, the full variable domain is ETGVTQSPTHLIKTRGQQVTLRCSSQSGHNTVSWYQQALGQGPQFIFQYYREEENGRGNFPPRFSGLQFPNYSSELNVNALELDDSALYLCASSLAASGLNNEQFFGPGTRLTVL.

The CDR3 DNA is TGCGCCAGCAGCCAAACCATCCGCGGGTTGCAGTTCTTC. Protein sequence: CASSQTIRGLQFF. This chain joins TRBV4-3 and TRBJ2-1; TRBD2 might be the D (5 bases). The CDR3 covers 13 residues. The germline gives CDR1 LGHNA, CDR2 YSLEER. V lost 2 bases and J 12 bases, leaving 14 bases between the germline ends.

This clone was recorded once. V is TRBV4-2 and J is TRBJ2-7, with D possibly matching TRBD2 (5 bases). This CDR3 spans 17 amino acids. The V end was cut by 1 base, the J end by 1 base, with 17 bases between. The V gene's germline CDR1 is LGHNA and CDR2 YNFKEQ. This CDR3 is CASSQAAVEGKSYEQYF. CDR3 coding DNA: TGTGCCAGCAGCCAAGCGGCCGTTGAGGGAAAGTCCTACGAGCAGTACTTC.

The J gene is TRBJ2-7, the V gene TRBV28; D is unclear. Trimming took off 5 bases at V and 6 bases at J, with 11 bases between the two ends. Germline loops: CDR1 MDHEN, CDR2 SYDVKM. The CDR3 loop spans 12 amino acids. CDR3: CASSHGWGEQYF. For the CDR3, the DNA is TGTGCCAGCAGTCACGGTTGGGGCGAGCAGTACTTC.

This chain's CDR3 is CASSSPWEGHLLYEQYF. DNA for the CDR3: TGTGCCAGCAGCTCCCCCTGGGAGGGACATCTGCTCTACGAGCAGTACTTC. The gene calls are TRBV28 and TRBJ2-7; perhaps TRBD2 as D (7 bases). This CDR3 comprises 17 residues. The V end lost 6 bases, the J end lost 3 bases, and 24 bases lay between the germline ends. Germline V CDR1 and CDR2: MDHEN, SYDVKM.

The J gene is TRBJ1-1, the V gene TRBV7-6, with 7 bases that match TRBD1. From germline, CDR1 is SGHVS and CDR2 FNYEAQ. The CDR3 runs to 13 residues. V shed 4 bases and J 5 bases; nucleotides not matched to a gene: 4. The chain's CDR3 is CASSSGQATEAFF. In DNA form, the CDR3 reads TGTGCCAGCAGCTCAGGACAGGCGACTGAAGCTTTCTTT.

The rearrangement joins TRBV15 to TRBJ2-3, with a possible D match to TRBD1 (6 bases). V lost 6 bases to trimming and J lost 2 bases, with 30 bases between them. The CDR3 runs to 20 residues. Germline CDR1 and CDR2: LNHNV and YYDKDF (reference sequence). The CDR3 loop is CATSRSPGEEWLDNTDTQYF. The DNA of the CDR3 is TGTGCCACCAGTAGGTCGCCAGGGGAAGAGTGGCTGGATAACACAGATACGCAGTATTTT. Filled out from reference TRBV15 and TRBJ2-3, the complete variable domain reads DAMVIQNPRYQVTQFGKPVTLSCSQTLNHNVMYWYQQKSSQAPKLLFHYYDKDFNNEADTPDNFQSRRPNTSFCFLDIRSPGLGDTAMYLCATSRSPGEEWLDNTDTQYFGPGTRLTVL.

This sequence joins TRBV6-5 and TRBJ2-5, with TRBD1 identical over 8 bases. The CDR3 contains 15 residues. In germline, CDR1 is MNHEY, CDR2 SVGAGI. J gave up 5 bases and V 4 bases, and 9 bases lay outside the gene matches. DNA of the CDR3: TGTGCCAGCAGTTTGTCCAGGGGGCTCCAGGAGACCCAGTACTTC. Translating gives CASSLSRGLQETQYF.

The V gene is TRBV19, the J gene TRBJ1-2, with D perhaps TRBD1 (5 bases). The CDR3 has 13 residues. Trimming shortened V by 6 bases and J by 1 base, and 9 bases separated the two germline ends. Germline V gene lookup returns CDR1 LNHDA and CDR2 SQIVND (reference sequence). CDR3 region: CASSFGGNYGYTF. The CDR3 DNA is TGTGCCAGTAGCTTTGGGGGTAACTATGGCTACACCTTC.